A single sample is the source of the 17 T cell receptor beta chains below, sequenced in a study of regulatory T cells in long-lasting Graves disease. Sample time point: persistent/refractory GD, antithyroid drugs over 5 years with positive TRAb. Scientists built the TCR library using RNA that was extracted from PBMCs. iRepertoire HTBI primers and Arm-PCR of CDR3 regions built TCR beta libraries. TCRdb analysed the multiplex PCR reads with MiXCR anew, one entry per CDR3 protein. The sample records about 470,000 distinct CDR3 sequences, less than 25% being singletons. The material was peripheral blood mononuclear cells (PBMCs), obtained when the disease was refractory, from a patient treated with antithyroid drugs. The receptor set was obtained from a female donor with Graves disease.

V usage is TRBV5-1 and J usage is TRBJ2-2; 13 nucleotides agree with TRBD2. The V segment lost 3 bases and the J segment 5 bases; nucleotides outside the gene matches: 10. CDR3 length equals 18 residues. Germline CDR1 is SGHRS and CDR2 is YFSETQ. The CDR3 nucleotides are TGCGCCAGCAGCTCCGGACTAGCGGGAGATGGAGGGACCGGGGAGCTGTTTTTT. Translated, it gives CASSSGLAGDGGTGELFF.

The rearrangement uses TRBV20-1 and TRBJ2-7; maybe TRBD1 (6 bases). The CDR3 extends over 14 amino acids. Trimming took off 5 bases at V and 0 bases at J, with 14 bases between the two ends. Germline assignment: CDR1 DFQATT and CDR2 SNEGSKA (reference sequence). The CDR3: CSAGATGLSYEQYF. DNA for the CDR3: TGCAGTGCTGGCGCCACAGGGCTCTCCTACGAGCAGTACTTC.

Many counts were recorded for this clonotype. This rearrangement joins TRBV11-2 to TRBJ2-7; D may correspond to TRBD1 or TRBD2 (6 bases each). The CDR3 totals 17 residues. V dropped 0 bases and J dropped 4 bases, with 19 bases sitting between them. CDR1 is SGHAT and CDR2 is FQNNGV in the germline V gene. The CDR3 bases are TGTGCCAGCAGCTTAGATCGGGGGCGGCGGTCTGATTACGAGCAGTACTTC. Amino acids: CASSLDRGRRSDYEQYF.

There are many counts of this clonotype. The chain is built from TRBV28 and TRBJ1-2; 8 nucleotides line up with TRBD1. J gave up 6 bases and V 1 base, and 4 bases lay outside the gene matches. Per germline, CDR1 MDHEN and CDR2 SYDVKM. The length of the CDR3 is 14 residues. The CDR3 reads CASSLSPDRDGYTF. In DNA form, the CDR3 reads TGTGCCAGCAGTTTATCCCCGGACAGGGATGGCTACACCTTC.

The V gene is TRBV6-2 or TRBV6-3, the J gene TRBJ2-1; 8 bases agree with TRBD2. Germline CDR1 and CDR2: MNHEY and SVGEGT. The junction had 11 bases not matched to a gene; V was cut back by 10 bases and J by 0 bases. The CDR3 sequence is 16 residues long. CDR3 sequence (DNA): TGTGCCACCTGGGGGTACGGGAGGGGCTCCTACAATGAGCAGTTCTTC. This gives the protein CATWGYGRGSYNEQFF.

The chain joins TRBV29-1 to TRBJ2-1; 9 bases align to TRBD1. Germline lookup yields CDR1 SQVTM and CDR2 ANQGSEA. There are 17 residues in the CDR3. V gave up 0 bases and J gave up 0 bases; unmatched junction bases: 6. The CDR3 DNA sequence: TGCAGCGTTGAAGATCAAGGGACAGGGAGCTCCTACAATGAGCAGTTCTTC. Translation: CSVEDQGTGSSYNEQFF.

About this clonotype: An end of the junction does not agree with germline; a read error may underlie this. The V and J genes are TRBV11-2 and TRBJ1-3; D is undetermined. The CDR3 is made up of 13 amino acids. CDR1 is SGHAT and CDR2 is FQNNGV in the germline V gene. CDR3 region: CASSIDRRNTIYF. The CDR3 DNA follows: TGTGCCAGCAGCATAGACCGGAGAAACACCATATATTTT. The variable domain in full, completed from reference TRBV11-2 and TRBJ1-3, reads EAGVAQSPRYKIIEKRQSVAFWCNPISGHATLYWYQQILGQGPKLLIQFQNNGVVDDSQLPKDRFSAERLKGVDSTLKIQPAKLEDSAVYLCASSIDRRNTIYFGEGSWLTVV.

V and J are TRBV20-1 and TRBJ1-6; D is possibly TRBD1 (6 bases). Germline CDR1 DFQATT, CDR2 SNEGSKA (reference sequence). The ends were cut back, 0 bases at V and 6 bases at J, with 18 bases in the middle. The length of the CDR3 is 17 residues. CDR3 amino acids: CSARDRARDRFNSPLHF. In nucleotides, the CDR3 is TGCAGTGCTAGAGATAGGGCCCGAGACAGGTTTAATTCACCCCTCCACTTT.

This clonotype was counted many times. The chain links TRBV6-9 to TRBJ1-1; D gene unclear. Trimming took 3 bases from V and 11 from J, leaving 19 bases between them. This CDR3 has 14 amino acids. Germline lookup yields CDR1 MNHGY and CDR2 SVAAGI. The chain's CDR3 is CASSYSSILDRAFF. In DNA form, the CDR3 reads TGTGCCAGCAGTTACTCTTCGATTCTGGACCGGGCTTTCTTT.

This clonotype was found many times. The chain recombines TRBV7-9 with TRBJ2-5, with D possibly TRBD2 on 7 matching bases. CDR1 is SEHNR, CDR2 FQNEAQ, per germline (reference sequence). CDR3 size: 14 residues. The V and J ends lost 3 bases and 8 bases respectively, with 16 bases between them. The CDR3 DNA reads TGTGCCAGCAGCTTCCCCCTAGGGGGGGCTACCCAGTACTTC. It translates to CASSFPLGGATQYF. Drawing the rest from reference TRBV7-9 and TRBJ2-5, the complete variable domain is DTGVSQNPRHKITKRGQNVTFRCDPISEHNRLYWYRQTLGQGPEFLTYFQNEAQLEKSRLLSDRFSAERPKGSFSTLEIQRTEQGDSAMYLCASSFPLGGATQYFGPGTRLLVL.

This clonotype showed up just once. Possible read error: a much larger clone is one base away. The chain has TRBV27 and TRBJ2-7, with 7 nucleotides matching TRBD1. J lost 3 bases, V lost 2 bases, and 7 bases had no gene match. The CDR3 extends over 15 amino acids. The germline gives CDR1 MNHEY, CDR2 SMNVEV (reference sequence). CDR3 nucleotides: TGTGCCAGCAGTTTAGCGACAGGGCCATTCTACGAGCAGTACTTC. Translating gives CASSLATGPFYEQYF.

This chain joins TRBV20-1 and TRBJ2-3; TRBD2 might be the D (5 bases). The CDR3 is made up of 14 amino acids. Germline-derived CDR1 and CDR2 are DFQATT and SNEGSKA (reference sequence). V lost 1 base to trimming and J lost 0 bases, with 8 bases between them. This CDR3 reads CSARVQRSTDTQYF. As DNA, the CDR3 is TGCAGTGCTAGAGTCCAGCGGAGCACAGATACGCAGTATTTT.

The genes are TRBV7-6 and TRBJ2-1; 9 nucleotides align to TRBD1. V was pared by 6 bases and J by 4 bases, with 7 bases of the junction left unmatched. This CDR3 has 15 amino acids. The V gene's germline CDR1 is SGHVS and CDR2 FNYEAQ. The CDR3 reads CASRPTGGGYNEQFF. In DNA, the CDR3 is TGTGCCAGCAGACCCACAGGGGGCGGTTACAATGAGCAGTTCTTC.

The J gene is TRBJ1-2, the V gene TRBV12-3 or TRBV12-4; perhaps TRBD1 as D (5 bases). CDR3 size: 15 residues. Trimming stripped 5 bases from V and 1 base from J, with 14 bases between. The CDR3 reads CASSGVGGDNYGYTF. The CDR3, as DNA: TGTGCCAGCAGTGGGGTGGGGGGGGATAACTATGGCTACACCTTC.

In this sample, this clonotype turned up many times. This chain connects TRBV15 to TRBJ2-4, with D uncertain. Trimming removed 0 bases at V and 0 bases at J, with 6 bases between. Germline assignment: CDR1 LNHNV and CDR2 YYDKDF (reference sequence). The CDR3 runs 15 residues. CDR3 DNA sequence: TGTGCCACCAGCAGAGAACGGCTAGCCAAAAACATTCAGTACTTC. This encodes CATSRERLAKNIQYF.

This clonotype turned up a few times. The CDR3 DNA reads TGTGCCAGCAGAGGAACAGGGGAGCTTCAGCCCCAGCATTTT. Its translation: CASRGTGELQPQHF. The rearrangement uses TRBV6-1 and TRBJ1-5; 7 bases fit TRBD1. The CDR3 covers 14 residues. Looked up from germline, CDR1 is MNHNS and CDR2 is SASEGT. V dropped 6 bases and J dropped 6; count of bases not matched to a gene: 8.

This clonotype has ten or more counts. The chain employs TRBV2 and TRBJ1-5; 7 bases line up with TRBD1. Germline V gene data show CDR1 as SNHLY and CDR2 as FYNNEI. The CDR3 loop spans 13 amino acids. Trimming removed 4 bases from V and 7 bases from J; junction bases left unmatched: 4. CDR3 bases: TGTGCCAGCAGTGTTTCAGGGGGGCAGCCCCAGCATTTT. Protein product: CASSVSGGQPQHF.